This T cell receptor (beta chain) was documented in a study of blood T cell repertoires in COVID-19. The data were produced by immunoSEQ multiplex PCR, yet TCRdb's version contains in-frame clones alone and is incomplete. The repertoire holds 360,000 or so clones, with 88% as singletons. The CDR3 has 12 residues. V was pared by 1 base and J by 4 bases, with 4 bases between. Per germline, CDR1 MNHEY and CDR2 SVGEGT. The receptor was derived from a woman aged 25 to 45 who had been exposed to COVID-19. The chain has TRBV6-2 or TRBV6-3 and TRBJ1-2; no clear D gene. Material: PBMCs or T cells enriched from blood (not recorded which). Written as DNA, the CDR3 is TGTGCCAGCAGTTACTGGGCCTATGGCTACACCTTC. Amino acid sequence: CASSYWAYGYTF.